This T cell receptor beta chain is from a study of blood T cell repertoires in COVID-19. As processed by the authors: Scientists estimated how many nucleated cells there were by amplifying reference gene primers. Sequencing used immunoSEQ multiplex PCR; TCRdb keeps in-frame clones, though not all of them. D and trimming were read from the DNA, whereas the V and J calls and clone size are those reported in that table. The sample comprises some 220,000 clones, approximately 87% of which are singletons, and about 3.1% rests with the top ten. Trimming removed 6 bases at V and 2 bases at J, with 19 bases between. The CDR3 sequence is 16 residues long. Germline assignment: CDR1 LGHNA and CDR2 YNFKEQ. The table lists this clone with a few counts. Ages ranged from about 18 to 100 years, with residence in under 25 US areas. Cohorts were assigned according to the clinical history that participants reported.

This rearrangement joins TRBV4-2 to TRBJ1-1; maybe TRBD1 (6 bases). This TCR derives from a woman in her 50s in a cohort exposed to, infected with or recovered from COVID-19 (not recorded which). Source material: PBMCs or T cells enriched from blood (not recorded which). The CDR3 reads CASSKGVTGTNTEAFF. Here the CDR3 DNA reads TGTGCCAGCAGTAAGGGGGTGACGGGAACTAACACTGAAGCTTTCTTT.